Below, 6 T cell receptor beta chains from the same sample are listed, as sequenced in a study of regulatory T cells in long-lasting Graves disease. Arm-PCR with iRepertoire HTBI primers amplified the CDR3 regions for these TCR beta libraries. One entry per CDR3 protein, called by TCRdb with MiXCR from the multiplex PCR reads. The data show about 400,000 distinct CDR3 sequences, roughly a sixth seen once. Time point in this sample: newly diagnosed GD, antithyroid drugs for less than 3 months. PBMCs provided the RNA from which the TCR library was made. This specimen was peripheral blood mononuclear cells (PBMCs), taken at new diagnosis, from a patient treated with antithyroid drugs. All receptors derive from a female donor with Graves disease.

This clonotype was counted between two and nine times. The gene calls are TRBV12-5 and TRBJ2-7, with D possibly TRBD2 on 6 matching bases. The CDR3 is 15 amino acids. The germline gives CDR1 LGHNT, CDR2 FRNRAP. Between the trimmed V and J ends, which lost 6 bases and 6 bases, there was a span of 21 bases. The chain's CDR3 is CASGSSGGLSGEQYF. The CDR3 DNA is TGTGCTAGTGGCTCATCCGGGGGTTTATCGGGCGAGCAGTACTTC.

Many counts were recorded for this clonotype. This chain connects TRBV27 to TRBJ2-5; 10 bases are shared with TRBD1. The J segment lost 5 bases and the V segment lost 6 bases, leaving 12 bases of the junction unmatched. The CDR3 runs to 16 residues. The germline gives CDR1 MNHEY, CDR2 SMNVEV (reference sequence). CDR3 loop: CASRTRQGALRETQYF. CDR3 DNA: TGTGCCAGCAGAACTCGACAGGGGGCTTTGAGGGAGACCCAGTACTTC.

This clonotype was picked up many times. The V gene is TRBV29-1, the J gene TRBJ2-7; weak D call: TRBD2 (5 bases). Germline CDR1 reads SQVTM; CDR2 reads ANQGSEA. Trimming took off 6 bases at V and 2 bases at J, with 14 bases between the two ends. The CDR3 sequence is 13 residues long. The CDR3, as DNA: TGCAGCGTGTTAGAGGGAGTCACCTACGAGCAGTACTTC. Its protein is CSVLEGVTYEQYF.

This clonotype was observed many times. Compared with germline, one end of the junction differs, possibly owing to a read error. CDR3 DNA: TGTGCTAGCAGCTGGACACTAGCGGGAGATACGCAGTATTTT. Translation gives CASSWTLAGDTQYF. The rearrangement joins TRBV7-7 to TRBJ2-3, with 9 bases lining up with TRBD2. The germline V gene has CDR1 SSHAT and CDR2 FNYEAQ (reference sequence). The CDR3 covers 14 residues.

Turning to this clonotype: A much larger clone lies a single base off, so this may be a read error. The rearrangement links TRBV7-9 to TRBJ1-1; unclear D gene. Germline assignment: CDR1 SEHNR and CDR2 FQNEAQ (reference sequence). Trimming pared 5 bases from V and 10 bases from J, leaving 20 bases between. The CDR3 contains 14 residues. The CDR3 region has the DNA TGTGCCAGCAGCCTTGAGAGGGAGCCTCAAGGAGCTTTCTTT. Its translation: CASSLEREPQGAFF.

This clonotype has a handful of counts. The chain uses TRBV10-3 and TRBJ1-2; 7 bases match TRBD1. J gave up 6 bases and V 1 base, and 11 bases lay outside the gene matches. CDR3 length: 16 amino acids. CDR1 ENHRY and CDR2 SYGVKD come from the germline V gene. As DNA, the CDR3 is TGTGCCATCAGTGAGTTAAGACAGGGTCTATTTCATGGCTACACCTTC. Translating gives CAISELRQGLFHGYTF.